This TCR beta chain was documented in a study of cytomegalovirus exposure and HLA in healthy donors. The CDR3 is made up of 16 amino acids. Measured with immunoSEQ multiplex PCR; TCRdb has only the in-frame clones, and not every one. The data show over 45,000 clones, roughly 93% seen once. Overall study results and limits: There were some public TCRs occurring in many donors, but most TCR sequences were rare. The authors enumerated around 150 TCR beta chains as linked to cytomegalovirus. Confirmation was obtained in vitro that a few CMV-associated chains are specific for CMV antigens.

To note about this clone: Its antigen is unidentified.

This sequence was found in a woman aged 18-35 years in good health and CMV-seronegative. Material for sequencing was PBMCs. The V call is TRBV12-2, the J call TRBJ2-7; the DNA was not used to check the table's D call, TRBD2. TRBV12-2 is marked as a pseudogene. The CDR3 sequence: CASRFLAGRVDYEQYF. In DNA, the CDR3 is TGTGCAAGTCGCTTTCTTGCGGGACGGGTGGACTACGAGCAGTACTTC.